A single sample is the source of the 30 T cell receptor beta chains below, sequenced in a study of technical replicates of blood from a handful of donors. The method was immunoSEQ multiplex PCR; TCRdb's version includes in-frame clones alone and lacks a portion of them. Of about 66,000 clones in the sample, roughly 90% were seen once. Input material: PBMCs. The receptor set was obtained from a human donor in good health. Some clones in this sample may be carry-over from other donors' samples.

The rearrangement links TRBV7-7 to TRBJ1-2; a weak D match, TRBD1 (6 bases). The CDR3 contains 15 residues. The V gene's germline CDR1 is SSHAT and CDR2 FNYEAQ (reference sequence). Between the trimmed V and J ends, which lost 2 bases and 4 bases, there was a span of 14 bases. CDR3 protein: CASSLINRAGYGYTF. The CDR3 DNA reads as TGTGCCAGCAGCTTAATAAACAGGGCGGGCTATGGCTACACCTTC.

This clone was picked up a small number of times. The chain has TRBV5-6 and TRBJ1-2, with TRBD1 identical over 9 bases. The trim removed 4 bases at V and 4 bases at J, leaving 5 bases unmatched. The CDR3 length is 14 residues. CDR1 is SGHDT and CDR2 is YYEEEE in the germline V gene. The CDR3 sequence is CASSRDRATYGYTF. CDR3 in DNA: TGTGCCAGCAGCCGGGACAGGGCCACCTATGGCTACACCTTC. Complete variable domain (other parts from reference TRBV5-6 and TRBJ1-2): DAGVTQSPTHLIKTRGQQVTLRCSPKSGHDTVSWYQQALGQGPQFIFQYYEEEERQRGNFPDRFSGHQFPNYSSELNVNALLLGDSALYLCASSRDRATYGYTFGSGTRLTVV.

The J gene is TRBJ2-3, the V gene TRBV7-3; 9 bases are a match to TRBD2. Germline V CDR1 and CDR2: SGHTA, FQGTGA. Trimming at V came to 6 bases and at J to 4 bases, leaving 8 bases not matched to a gene. This CDR3 comprises 15 residues. The CDR3 spells CASSDPGLASDTQYF. The CDR3 DNA is TGTGCCAGCAGTGACCCGGGACTAGCATCAGATACGCAGTATTTT.

The count of this clone is one. The chain couples TRBV7-3 to TRBJ2-2; 9 nucleotides align to TRBD2. CDR1 and CDR2 from the germline V gene are SGHTA and FQGTGA. The V segment lost 3 bases and the J segment 3 bases; nucleotides outside the gene matches: 5. The CDR3 loop spans 16 amino acids. CDR3 sequence reads: CASSFGGRAYTGELFF. CDR3 sequence (DNA): TGTGCCAGCAGCTTCGGCGGGAGGGCCTACACCGGGGAGCTGTTTTTT.

The chain joins TRBV19 to TRBJ2-7; TRBD2 aligns across 7 bases. The germline gives CDR1 LNHDA, CDR2 SQIVND (reference sequence). The V and J ends lost 2 bases and 0 bases, in that order; junction bases with no gene match: 4. The CDR3 sequence is 15 residues long. The CDR3 here is CASSIHRGSSYEQYF. CDR3 sequence (DNA): TGTGCCAGTAGTATACATCGCGGGAGCTCCTACGAGCAGTACTTC.

The V and J genes are TRBV10-3 and TRBJ2-1; 10 bases are a match to TRBD2. Germline loops: CDR1 ENHRY, CDR2 SYGVKD. CDR3 length equals 14 residues. The trim removed 4 bases at V and 7 bases at J, leaving 4 bases unmatched. The DNA of the CDR3 is TGTGCCATCAGTGGAGTAGCGGGGGGAAATGAGCAGTTCTTC. Protein product: CAISGVAGGNEQFF.

The chain is built from TRBV30 and TRBJ2-1, with 8 nucleotides matching TRBD2. This CDR3 is 15 amino acids long. Germline V lookup: CDR1 GTSNPN, CDR2 SVGIG (reference sequence). V dropped 7 bases and J dropped 6; count of bases not matched to a gene: 14. The CDR3 sequence is CAYTLAGREFNEQFF. The CDR3 DNA follows: TGTGCCTATACCTTAGCGGGACGGGAATTCAATGAGCAGTTCTTC.

There are a few counts of this clone. J is TRBJ1-1 and V is TRBV5-4; 10 nucleotides match TRBD1. J lost 1 base, V lost 4 bases, and 10 bases had no gene match. Germline values: CDR1 SGHNT, CDR2 YYREEE (reference sequence). The CDR3 length is 17 residues. CDR3 sequence (DNA): TGTGCCAGCAGCGGGACAGGGGCCCTCTTTGGGAACACTGAAGCTTTCTTT. Its protein product is CASSGTGALFGNTEAFF.

V and J are TRBV7-9 and TRBJ1-1, with D tentatively TRBD1 (6 bases). Trimming pared 6 bases from V and 1 base from J, leaving 12 bases between. From germline, CDR1 is SEHNR and CDR2 FQNEAQ (reference sequence). The CDR3 runs 14 residues. The CDR3 is CASRGRGGNTEAFF. The CDR3 DNA reads as TGTGCCAGCAGGGGGAGAGGGGGGAACACTGAAGCTTTCTTT.

The rearrangement joins TRBV5-1 to TRBJ1-4; no reliable D call. This CDR3 spans 12 amino acids. CDR1 and CDR2 (germline): SGHRS, YFSETQ. V was shortened by 2 bases and J by 7 bases, with 6 bases between the two germline ends. This CDR3 is CASSFTGEKLFF. In nucleotides, the CDR3 is TGCGCCAGCAGCTTTACGGGTGAAAAACTGTTTTTT.

V gene TRBV29-1 combines with J gene TRBJ1-1; weak D call: TRBD1 (5 bases). Trimming stripped 6 bases from V and 7 bases from J, with 21 bases between. The CDR3 spans 14 residues. Germline CDR1 is SQVTM and CDR2 is ANQGSEA. CDR3: CSVAVGPLQGEAFF. The CDR3 DNA is TGCAGCGTCGCGGTGGGTCCCCTCCAGGGTGAAGCTTTCTTT.

This chain connects TRBV5-5 to TRBJ1-2, with D possibly matching TRBD1 (6 bases). V shed 0 bases and J shed 3 bases, with 12 bases lying between them. CDR1 and CDR2 (germline): SGHKS, YYEKEE (reference sequence). This CDR3 has 15 amino acids. This CDR3 is CASSLVATGHYGYTF. Here the CDR3 DNA reads TGTGCCAGCAGCTTGGTGGCAACAGGGCACTATGGCTACACCTTC.

The rearrangement links TRBV7-2 to TRBJ2-5; 8 bases fit TRBD2. This CDR3 has 15 amino acids. V lost 1 base to trimming and J lost 1 base; unmatched junction nucleotides: 2. Germline V gene lookup returns CDR1 SGHTA and CDR2 FQGNSA. This CDR3 is CASSLVAGGQETQYF. The CDR3 nucleotides are TGTGCCAGCAGCTTAGTCGCGGGGGGCCAAGAGACCCAGTACTTC.

This clone has a single count. V gene TRBV4-3 combines with J gene TRBJ2-7; 8 bases map to TRBD1. Germline V CDR1 and CDR2: LGHNA, YSLEER. With 3 bases clipped from V and 2 bases from J, the junction kept 6 bases outside the gene matches. The CDR3 length is 15 residues. DNA for the CDR3: TGCGCCAGCAGCCAGGCTCCAGGGGGCGCCTACGAGCAGTACTTC. Protein product: CASSQAPGGAYEQYF.

The chain couples TRBV6-4 to TRBJ2-3, with TRBD2 identical over 9 bases. CDR3 length: 16 amino acids. Germline V gives CDR1 MRHNA, CDR2 SNTAGT. The V segment lost 0 bases and the J segment 6 bases; nucleotides outside the gene matches: 7. The CDR3 DNA is TGTGCCAGCAGTGACTCGGCGGGGGGGCCAGGGGATACGCAGTATTTT. As protein: CASSDSAGGPGDTQYF.

This clone came up once. This chain uses TRBV7-3 with TRBJ2-1; the D gene is possibly TRBD1 (6 bases). The CDR3 is 17 residues long. Germline-derived CDR1 and CDR2 are SGHTA and FQGTGA. V was clipped by 5 bases and J by 4 bases, with 21 bases between them. This chain's CDR3 is CASSPTRGGQTYNEQFF. The CDR3 bases are TGTGCCAGCAGCCCCACCCGAGGAGGACAGACGTACAATGAGCAGTTCTTC.

This clone was counted only a few times. The genes are TRBV19 and TRBJ1-5; tentatively, D is TRBD1 (6 bases). The CDR3 covers 15 residues. V was shortened by 5 bases and J by 2 bases, with 13 bases between the two germline ends. The germline V gene encodes CDR1 LNHDA and CDR2 SQIVND (reference sequence). CDR3 in amino acids: CASSVTGSGNQPQHF. CDR3 sequence (DNA): TGTGCCAGTAGTGTCACAGGGAGTGGCAATCAGCCCCAGCATTTT.

The table lists this clone with a few counts. The V gene is TRBV7-9, the J gene TRBJ1-1; maybe TRBD1 (5 bases). Trimming stripped 0 bases from V and 11 bases from J, with 19 bases between. This CDR3 spans 15 amino acids. The V gene's germline CDR1 is SEHNR and CDR2 FQNEAQ (reference sequence). Here the CDR3 reads CASSLAQIREEWAFF. The CDR3 nucleotides are TGTGCCAGCAGCTTAGCGCAGATCAGGGAAGAGTGGGCTTTCTTT.

A word on this clone: Other nucleotide sequences in the sample specify the same CDR3. The rearrangement uses TRBV5-1 and TRBJ2-1; the D gene is possibly TRBD2 (6 bases). The germline V and J ends were trimmed by 4 bases and 2 bases, with 10 bases remaining between them. The CDR3 covers 14 residues. Looked up from germline, CDR1 is SGHRS and CDR2 is YFSETQ. In nucleotides, the CDR3 is TGCGCCAGCAGCGGTAGCGGCGCCTACAATGAGCAGTTCTTC. It specifies CASSGSGAYNEQFF. Complete variable domain (other parts from reference TRBV5-1 and TRBJ2-1): KAGVTQTPRYLIKTRGQQVTLSCSPISGHRSVSWYQQTPGQGLQFLFEYFSETQRNKGNFPGRFSGRQFSNSRSEMNVSTLELGDSALYLCASSGSGAYNEQFFGPGTRLTVL.

The gene calls are TRBV10-3 and TRBJ2-3, with TRBD2 identical over 7 bases. This CDR3 spans 14 amino acids. CDR1 ENHRY and CDR2 SYGVKD come from the germline V gene. J lost 1 base, V lost 6 bases, and 4 bases had no gene match. Written as DNA, the CDR3 is TGTGCCATCAGGGGACTACTTGGCACAGATACGCAGTATTTT. Its protein product is CAIRGLLGTDTQYF.

The chain uses TRBV9 and TRBJ1-2; 9 nucleotides match TRBD1. CDR1 and CDR2 from the germline V gene are SGDLS and YYNGEE. The CDR3 is made up of 15 amino acids. V was clipped by 2 bases and J by 6 bases; unmatched bases: 8. The CDR3 loop reads CASSVASGTGNGYTF. CDR3 nucleotide sequence: TGTGCCAGCAGCGTGGCCTCCGGGACAGGGAATGGCTACACCTTC.

The chain joins TRBV18 to TRBJ1-1; 7 positions match TRBD1. The germline gives CDR1 KGHSH, CDR2 LQKENI. The V gene end was trimmed by 3 bases and the J gene end by 1 base; junction bases not matched to a gene: 2. This CDR3 has 14 amino acids. CDR3 bases: TGTGCCAGCTCACCCTGGGACAGGAACACTGAAGCTTTCTTT. Amino acid sequence: CASSPWDRNTEAFF.

The chain links TRBV28 to TRBJ1-6; unclear D gene. The V and J ends lost 1 base and 5 bases respectively, with 15 bases between them. In germline, CDR1 is MDHEN, CDR2 SYDVKM. The CDR3 has 17 amino acids. The CDR3 region is CASSLSEAYRHNSPLHF. DNA for the CDR3: TGTGCCAGCAGTTTATCCGAGGCTTATCGCCATAATTCACCCCTCCACTTT.

This chain connects TRBV13 to TRBJ1-6, with D possibly being TRBD1 (5 bases). Trimming cost V 1 base and J 10 bases, with 20 bases left between them. From germline, CDR1 is PRHDT and CDR2 FYEKMQ (reference sequence). This CDR3 is built from 17 residues. The CDR3 bases are TGTGCCAGCAGCTTAGACTTAATTGGTGGGCGGGACTCACCCCTCCACTTT. This codes for CASSLDLIGGRDSPLHF.

The chain employs TRBV4-2 and TRBJ2-3; 10 nucleotides align to TRBD2. Unmatched junction bases numbered 6, after V lost 3 bases and J lost 6 bases. Germline CDR1 reads LGHNA; CDR2 reads YNFKEQ. This CDR3 has 15 residues. The CDR3 sequence: CASSQGTSVSDTQYF. The CDR3 DNA follows: TGTGCCAGCAGCCAGGGGACTAGCGTCAGTGATACGCAGTATTTT.

This chain connects TRBV5-4 to TRBJ2-1, with 8 bases aligning to TRBD1. This CDR3 spans 15 amino acids. Germline CDR1 SGHNT, CDR2 YYREEE (reference sequence). The V gene end was trimmed by 4 bases and the J gene end by 2 bases; junction bases not matched to a gene: 5. DNA for the CDR3: TGTGCCAGCAGCCATAAACAGGGGGCCTACAATGAGCAGTTCTTC. This codes for CASSHKQGAYNEQFF.

This chain links TRBV15 with TRBJ2-7; D may be TRBD1 (7 bases). The germline V and J ends were trimmed by 1 base and 4 bases, with 17 bases remaining between them. The CDR3 is 16 amino acids. In germline, CDR1 is LNHNV, CDR2 YYDKDF (reference sequence). CDR3 in DNA: TGTGCCACCAGCAGAGGTCAAGGAGGGGGCTGGTACGAGCAGTACTTC. The encoded protein is CATSRGQGGGWYEQYF.

The V call is TRBV30, the J call TRBJ2-5; D unclear. The CDR3 has 13 residues. Germline values: CDR1 GTSNPN, CDR2 SVGIG (reference sequence). Trimming removed 0 bases from V and 5 bases from J, with 10 bases in between. CDR3 DNA sequence: TGTGCCTGGAGTGTAAGAGTCCGGGAGACCCAGTACTTC. Encoded protein: CAWSVRVRETQYF.

This clone was seen a handful of times. The chain combines TRBV7-3 with TRBJ2-1; 9 positions agree with TRBD1. V lost 1 base to trimming and J lost 5 bases; unmatched junction nucleotides: 9. There are 17 residues in the CDR3. Per the germline V gene, CDR1 is SGHTA and CDR2 is FQGTGA. The CDR3 nucleotides are TGTGCCAGCAGCTTAAGGTGGGGACAGGGCCAGAACAATGAGCAGTTCTTC. Translation: CASSLRWGQGQNNEQFF. The full variable domain, completed using reference TRBV7-3 and TRBJ2-1, is GAGVSQTPSNKVTEKGKYVELRCDPISGHTALYWYRQSLGQGPEFLIYFQGTGAADDSGLPNDRFFAVRPEGSVSTLKIQRTERGDSAVYLCASSLRWGQGQNNEQFFGPGTRLTVL.

V gene TRBV7-2 combines with J gene TRBJ1-3, with TRBD1 matching 9 bases. Per germline, CDR1 SGHTA and CDR2 FQGNSA. This CDR3 comprises 16 residues. Trimming cost V 5 bases and J 0 bases; bases outside gene matches: 5. The CDR3 coding sequence is TGTGCCAGCAGCGCGGGACAGGGACGCTCTGGAAACACCATATATTTT. Its protein is CASSAGQGRSGNTIYF.